One sample yielded the 32 T cell receptor beta chains listed below, sequenced in a study of spatial heterogeneity in lung cancer. The antigens these receptors bind are not known. Study conclusions and caveats: The number of expanded tumor alpha and beta chains correlated with mutation number.

From the 5' RACE reads, TCRdb called clonotypes with MiXCR, one entry per CDR3 protein. In the table there are around 6,200 distinct CDR3 sequences, around an eighth of which are singletons. The time point was: sample taken at primary tumor resection. This material consisted of lung tumor tissue, taken at surgery. The receptor source for this set is a male donor with early-stage non-small cell lung cancer.

By its share, this clonotype is medium-sized. The V gene is TRBV10-3, the J gene TRBJ1-1; D not resolved. CDR3 length: 15 amino acids. CDR1 and CDR2 from the germline V gene are ENHRY and SYGVKD. Deletions cut 0 bases from V and 1 base from J, with 9 bases between. In DNA form, the CDR3 reads TGTGCCATCAGTGAGTCGGCGAACCAGAACACTGAAGCTTTCTTT. Its protein product is CAISESANQNTEAFF.

This clonotype was seen repeatedly, ten times or more. The chain recombines TRBV10-3 with TRBJ2-2; 8 bases are shared with TRBD1. The CDR3 covers 12 residues. Trimming removed 8 bases from V and 4 bases from J; junction bases left unmatched: 0. The germline V gene has CDR1 ENHRY and CDR2 SYGVKD. As DNA, the CDR3 is TGTGCCATCGGACAGGGCACCGGGGAGCTGTTTTTT. It codes for CAIGQGTGELFF.

This clonotype has just a few counts. The chain joins TRBV7-6 to TRBJ2-1, with 8 bases that match TRBD1. The CDR3 is 14 residues long. Trimming took 6 bases from V and 7 from J; bases not matched to a gene: 8. The germline V gene encodes CDR1 SGHVS and CDR2 FNYEAQ. The CDR3: CASRATGGLNEQFF. DNA for the CDR3: TGTGCCAGCAGAGCAACAGGGGGGTTGAATGAGCAGTTCTTC.

This clonotype has just a few counts. The gene calls are TRBV2 and TRBJ2-5; 11 bases line up with TRBD1. The CDR3 is made up of 14 amino acids. J gave up 4 bases and V 6 bases, and 4 bases lay outside the gene matches. Germline V gene lookup returns CDR1 SNHLY and CDR2 FYNNEI. CDR3 DNA: TGTGCCAGCAGGAGGACAGGGGGCGTAGAGACCCAGTACTTC. Translated, it gives CASRRTGGVETQYF.

This clonotype is deemed medium-sized. The chain combines TRBV6-1 with TRBJ1-2, with D uncertain. The V gene's germline CDR1 is MNHNS and CDR2 SASEGT. The CDR3 runs 15 residues. The germline V and J ends were trimmed by 0 bases and 4 bases, with 12 bases remaining between them. The CDR3 sequence is CASSEAGRGSYGYTF. In DNA, the CDR3 is TGTGCCAGCAGTGAAGCAGGGAGAGGGTCCTATGGCTACACCTTC.

This clonotype was seen ten or more times. The V call is TRBV10-3, the J call TRBJ2-1, with TRBD2 matching over 9 bases. The V segment lost 8 bases and the J segment 7 bases; nucleotides outside the gene matches: 12. The germline V gene encodes CDR1 ENHRY and CDR2 SYGVKD. CDR3 length equals 15 residues. CDR3 loop: CAIATAGGQGNEQFF. DNA of the CDR3: TGTGCCATCGCCACCGCGGGAGGGCAGGGAAATGAGCAGTTCTTC.

The chain is built from TRBV9 and TRBJ1-2, with D possibly being TRBD1 (6 bases). V was pared by 4 bases and J by 1 base, with 14 bases between. The CDR3 totals 15 residues. Germline CDR1 reads SGDLS; CDR2 reads YYNGEE. DNA for the CDR3: TGTGCCAGCAGCTTAGGGGGAATGGATAACTATGGCTACACCTTC. Its protein product is CASSLGGMDNYGYTF.

This chain links TRBV12-3 or TRBV12-4 with TRBJ1-1; no firm D call. With 4 bases removed from V and 4 bases from J, the gap between germline ends came to 13 bases. The CDR3 runs to 14 residues. The CDR3 region has the DNA TGTGCCAGCAGTTCACCTCTCTTAAGCACTGAAGCTTTCTTT. This gives the protein CASSSPLLSTEAFF.

This clonotype is medium-sized within its sample. The gene calls are TRBV6-1 and TRBJ2-2, with a weak D call TRBD1 (5 bases). The CDR3 covers 15 residues. V was pared by 3 bases and J by 5 bases, with 13 bases between. Germline CDR1 reads MNHNS; CDR2 reads SASEGT. The CDR3 DNA reads as TGTGCCAGCAGTGATAGGACAAGCTGGACCGGGGAGCTGTTTTTT. It specifies CASSDRTSWTGELFF.

The table lists this clonotype with many counts. This chain uses TRBV7-8 with TRBJ2-3; D is possibly TRBD2 (5 bases). Germline V gives CDR1 SGHVS, CDR2 FQNEAQ. The CDR3 is 16 residues long. Trimming removed 2 bases from V and 0 bases from J, with 12 bases in between. In DNA, the CDR3 is TGTGCCAGCAGCTTAAGGCTGGACTCTAGCACAGATACGCAGTATTTT. This gives the protein CASSLRLDSSTDTQYF.

This clonotype was recorded many times. V is TRBV7-8 and J is TRBJ2-1; D perhaps matches TRBD2 (6 bases). The CDR3 is made up of 16 amino acids. V lost 2 bases and J lost 3, with 14 bases in between. CDR1 SGHVS and CDR2 FQNEAQ come from the germline V gene. CDR3: CASSLYRGLLYNEQFF. The CDR3, as DNA: TGTGCCAGCAGCTTATACCGGGGACTCCTCTACAATGAGCAGTTCTTC.

This clonotype showed up just a few times. The rearrangement links TRBV11-2 to TRBJ1-5; D is unclear. Germline assignment: CDR1 SGHAT and CDR2 FQNNGV. The CDR3 extends over 16 amino acids. Trimming took 5 bases from V and 0 from J, leaving 14 bases between them. The CDR3 loop is CASSGRVYDSNQPQHF. CDR3 in DNA: TGTGCCAGCAGCGGGCGGGTCTATGATAGCAATCAGCCCCAGCATTTT.

This clonotype showed up just a few times. The gene calls are TRBV29-1 and TRBJ2-7; a weak D match, TRBD1 (6 bases). There are 12 residues in the CDR3. Trimming stripped 7 bases from V and 2 bases from J, with 12 bases between. Germline CDR1 is SQVTM and CDR2 is ANQGSEA. The CDR3 spells CSARDNPYEQYF. CDR3 in DNA: TGCAGCGCTAGGGACAACCCCTACGAGCAGTACTTC.

This clonotype has a handful of counts. The genes are TRBV5-1 and TRBJ1-5; D may be TRBD1 (5 bases). The germline V gene has CDR1 SGHRS and CDR2 YFSETQ. The length of the CDR3 is 15 residues. Deletions cut 1 base from V and 0 bases from J, with 8 bases between. The CDR3 spells CASSLTGYSNQPQHF. The CDR3 DNA follows: TGCGCCAGCAGCTTGACAGGTTATAGCAATCAGCCCCAGCATTTT.

By sample share, this clonotype is medium-sized. The CDR3 sequence: CASSITGTRLLIGNIQYF. The CDR3 region has the DNA TGTGCCAGTAGTATCACCGGGACGAGACTCCTAATCGGAAACATTCAGTACTTC. This chain connects TRBV19 to TRBJ2-4; D is perhaps TRBD1 or TRBD2 (5 bases each). This CDR3 comprises 18 residues. V was trimmed by 3 bases and J by 6 bases, leaving 24 bases between them. From germline, CDR1 is LNHDA and CDR2 SQIVND (reference sequence).

In this sample, this clonotype turned up many times. The genes are TRBV5-1 and TRBJ1-1, with a possible D match to TRBD1 (5 bases). CDR1 and CDR2 from the germline V gene are SGHRS and YFSETQ. Trimming removed 0 bases at V and 5 bases at J, with 11 bases between. The CDR3 is made up of 14 amino acids. CDR3 nucleotides: TGCGCCAGCAGCTTGGGACGGAAGGGGACTGAAGCTTTCTTT. Translation gives CASSLGRKGTEAFF.

This clonotype is medium-sized (0.01 to 0.1%) by share. The rearrangement links TRBV5-1 to TRBJ1-1; the D is unclear. V was pared by 3 bases and J by 3 bases, with 6 bases between. The CDR3 runs to 12 residues. Germline assignment: CDR1 SGHRS and CDR2 YFSETQ. CDR3 bases: TGCGCCAGCAGCTCCAGATACACTGAAGCTTTCTTT. Amino acids: CASSSRYTEAFF.

This clonotype was observed at least ten times. The chain has TRBV2 and TRBJ2-1, with 9 nucleotides matching TRBD2. Trimming removed 2 bases from V and 8 bases from J; junction bases left unmatched: 13. Germline CDR1 SNHLY, CDR2 FYNNEI. There are 17 residues in the CDR3. CDR3 sequence: CASSERPSGLASHEQFF. In DNA, the CDR3 is TGTGCCAGCAGTGAACGACCTTCGGGACTAGCATCACATGAGCAGTTCTTC.

This clonotype is labeled medium-sized. This chain joins TRBV9 and TRBJ1-5; D remains ambiguous. CDR3 size: 13 residues. Germline V lookup: CDR1 SGDLS, CDR2 YYNGEE. V was pared by 0 bases and J by 6 bases, with 7 bases between. The CDR3 is CASSVGLGQPQHF. Written as DNA, the CDR3 is TGTGCCAGCAGCGTAGGTTTGGGTCAGCCCCAGCATTTT.

This clonotype was seen more than once but under ten times. The chain couples TRBV7-2 to TRBJ1-3; unclear D gene. The germline V gene encodes CDR1 SGHTA and CDR2 FQGNSA. The germline V and J ends were trimmed by 0 bases and 2 bases, with 8 bases remaining between them. The CDR3 spans 15 residues. The CDR3 reads CASSLAFQAGNTIYF. The CDR3 region has the DNA TGTGCCAGCAGCTTAGCGTTCCAGGCTGGAAACACCATATATTTT.

This chain uses TRBV12-3 or TRBV12-4 with TRBJ1-5; 8 positions match TRBD1. This CDR3 comprises 14 residues. V shed 2 bases and J 7 bases; nucleotides not matched to a gene: 4. The CDR3 sequence is CASSLSRGQQPQHF. CDR3 bases: TGTGCCAGCAGTTTATCCAGGGGGCAACAGCCCCAGCATTTT.

Many counts were recorded for this clonotype. The V call is TRBV6-2 or TRBV6-3, the J call TRBJ2-3; the D is unclear. The CDR3 spans 13 residues. CDR1 and CDR2 from the germline V gene are MNHEY and SVGEGT. Between the trimmed V and J ends, which lost 6 bases and 3 bases, there was a span of 10 bases. CDR3 protein: CASSPQSTDTQYF. The DNA of the CDR3 is TGTGCCAGCAGCCCCCAGAGTACAGATACGCAGTATTTT.

This clonotype has ten or more counts. V usage is TRBV6-6 and J usage is TRBJ2-7, with TRBD2 matching over 8 bases. Trimming at V came to 7 bases and at J to 1 base, leaving 9 bases not matched to a gene. CDR1 and CDR2 from the germline V gene are MNHNY and SVGAGI (reference sequence). The CDR3 sequence is 15 residues long. The CDR3, as DNA: TGTGCCAGCAACGTCGGGACTAGGGGGTCCTACGAGCAGTACTTC. It specifies CASNVGTRGSYEQYF.

This clonotype was counted at least ten times. The chain uses TRBV20-1 and TRBJ2-7; TRBD2 might be the D (5 bases). The CDR3 contains 13 residues. Trimming took off 6 bases at V and 0 bases at J, with 12 bases between the two ends. Germline V gives CDR1 DFQATT, CDR2 SNEGSKA (reference sequence). CDR3 residues: CSASPRGSYEQYF. DNA of the CDR3: TGCAGTGCCTCTCCCCGGGGCTCCTACGAGCAGTACTTC.

This clonotype was detected ten times or more. This chain joins TRBV28 and TRBJ2-7, with D tentatively TRBD1 (6 bases). V shed 5 bases and J shed 2 bases, with 16 bases lying between them. CDR3 length equals 15 residues. Looked up from germline, CDR1 is MDHEN and CDR2 is SYDVKM. CDR3 sequence: CASSETATGTYEQYF. The CDR3 DNA follows: TGTGCCAGCAGTGAAACTGCCACAGGGACCTACGAGCAGTACTTC. The full variable domain, in which reference TRBV28 and TRBJ2-7 provide the parts outside the CDR3, is DVKVTQSSRYLVKRTGEKVFLECVQDMDHENMFWYRQDPGLGLRLIYFSYDVKMKEKGDIPEGYSVSREKKERFSLILESASTNQTSMYLCASSETATGTYEQYFGPGTRLTVT.

The table lists this clonotype with many counts. The V call is TRBV2, the J call TRBJ1-2; 9 positions agree with TRBD1. This CDR3 has 14 residues. The J segment lost 2 bases and the V segment lost 6 bases, leaving 4 bases of the junction unmatched. CDR1 SNHLY and CDR2 FYNNEI come from the germline V gene. CDR3 DNA sequence: TGTGCCAGCAGGGCCGGGACAGGGAACTATGGCTACACCTTC. Translated, it gives CASRAGTGNYGYTF.

This clonotype was counted many times. This chain connects TRBV18 to TRBJ1-1; D unclear. CDR3 size: 13 residues. From germline, CDR1 is KGHSH and CDR2 LQKENI. The V and J ends lost 3 bases and 3 bases respectively, with 8 bases between them. The CDR3 region is CASSPYSDTEAFF. The CDR3 coding sequence is TGTGCCAGCTCACCGTATAGTGACACTGAAGCTTTCTTT.

By proportion, this clonotype is medium-sized. V usage is TRBV5-1 and J usage is TRBJ2-2; unclear D gene. The germline gives CDR1 SGHRS, CDR2 YFSETQ. Trimming took 0 bases from V and 8 from J, leaving 17 bases between them. The CDR3 length is 16 residues. The CDR3: CASSLGPLPEEGELFF. The CDR3 nucleotides read TGCGCCAGCAGCTTGGGCCCACTCCCAGAGGAAGGGGAGCTGTTTTTT. Full variable domain (missing parts from reference TRBV5-1 and TRBJ2-2): KAGVTQTPRYLIKTRGQQVTLSCSPISGHRSVSWYQQTPGQGLQFLFEYFSETQRNKGNFPGRFSGRQFSNSRSEMNVSTLELGDSALYLCASSLGPLPEEGELFFGEGSRLTVL.

The chain uses TRBV4-1 and TRBJ2-7; no reliable D call. The germline V gene has CDR1 MGHRA and CDR2 YSYEKL. The ends were cut back, 6 bases at V and 3 bases at J, with 12 bases in the middle. The CDR3 consists of 13 residues. Here the CDR3 reads CASRAPDGYEQYF. CDR3 DNA sequence: TGCGCCAGCAGAGCCCCTGACGGCTACGAGCAGTACTTC.

In this sample, this clonotype is medium-sized (0.01 to 0.1%). This chain joins TRBV27 and TRBJ1-5; D is uncertain. The CDR3 contains 19 residues. With 5 bases removed from V and 0 bases from J, the gap between germline ends came to 23 bases. CDR1 and CDR2 (germline): MNHEY, SMNVEV (reference sequence). The CDR3 region has the DNA TGTGCCAGCAGTCCAAACGGGATCAGGCATGGATATAGCAATCAGCCCCAGCATTTT. Its translation is CASSPNGIRHGYSNQPQHF.

This clonotype was seen many times. For the CDR3, the DNA is TGTGCCAGCAGTCGCATCATAGCGGTTCGTCCGGATACGCAGTATTTT. Protein product: CASSRIIAVRPDTQYF. V and J are TRBV7-9 and TRBJ2-3; a possible D gene is TRBD2 (6 bases). Germline CDR1 and CDR2: SEHNR and FQNEAQ (reference sequence). The CDR3 runs to 16 residues. The V gene lost 6 bases and the J gene lost 6 bases, with 22 bases spanning the gap.

Concerning this clonotype itself: A read error may explain this, as a much larger clone is one base away. The gene calls are TRBV12-3 or TRBV12-4 and TRBJ2-1, with D possibly TRBD1 on 5 matching bases. Deletions cut 6 bases from V and 4 bases from J, with 16 bases between. The CDR3 is 15 amino acids. Here the CDR3 DNA reads TGTGCCAGCAGGCCCCGGCAGGGTGTGTACAATGAGCAGTTCTTC. Translated, it gives CASRPRQGVYNEQFF.